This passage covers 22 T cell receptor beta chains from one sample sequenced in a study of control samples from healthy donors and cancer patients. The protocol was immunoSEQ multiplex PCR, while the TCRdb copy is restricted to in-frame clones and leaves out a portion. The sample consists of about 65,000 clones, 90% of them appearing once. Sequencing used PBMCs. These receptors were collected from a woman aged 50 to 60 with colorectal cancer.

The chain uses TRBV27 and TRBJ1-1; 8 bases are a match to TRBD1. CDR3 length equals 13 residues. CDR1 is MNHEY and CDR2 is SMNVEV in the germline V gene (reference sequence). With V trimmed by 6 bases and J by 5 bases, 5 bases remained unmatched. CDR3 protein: CASRGTGETEAFF. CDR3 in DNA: TGTGCCAGCAGGGGGACAGGAGAAACTGAAGCTTTCTTT.

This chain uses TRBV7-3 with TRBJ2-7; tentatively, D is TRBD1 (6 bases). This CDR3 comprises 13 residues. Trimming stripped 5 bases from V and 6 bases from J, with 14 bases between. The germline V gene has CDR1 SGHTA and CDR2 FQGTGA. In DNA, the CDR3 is TGTGCCAGCAGCCCTGACAGGTGGGGCGAGCAGTACTTC. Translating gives CASSPDRWGEQYF.

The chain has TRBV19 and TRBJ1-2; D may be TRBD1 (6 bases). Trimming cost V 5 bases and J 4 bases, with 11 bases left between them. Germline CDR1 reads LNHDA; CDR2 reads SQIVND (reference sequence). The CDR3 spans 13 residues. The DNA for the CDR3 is TGTGCCAGTAGTCAACAGGGCACCTATGGCTACACCTTC. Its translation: CASSQQGTYGYTF. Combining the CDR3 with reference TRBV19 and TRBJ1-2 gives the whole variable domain DGGITQSPKYLFRKEGQNVTLSCEQNLNHDAMYWYRQDPGQGLRLIYYSQIVNDFQKGDIAEGYSVSREKKESFPLTVTSAQKNPTAFYLCASSQQGTYGYTFGSGTRLTVV.

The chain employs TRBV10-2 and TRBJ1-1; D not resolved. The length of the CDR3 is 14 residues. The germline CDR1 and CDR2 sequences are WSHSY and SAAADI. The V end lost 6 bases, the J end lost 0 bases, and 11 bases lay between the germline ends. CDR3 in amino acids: CASRPEVMNTEAFF. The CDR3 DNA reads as TGCGCCAGCAGGCCAGAAGTAATGAACACTGAAGCTTTCTTT.

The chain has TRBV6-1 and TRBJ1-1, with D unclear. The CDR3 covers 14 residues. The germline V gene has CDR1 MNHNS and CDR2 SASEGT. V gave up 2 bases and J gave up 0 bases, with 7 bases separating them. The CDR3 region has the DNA TGTGCCAGCAGTGAACTTGCGGTGAACACTGAAGCTTTCTTT. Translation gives CASSELAVNTEAFF.

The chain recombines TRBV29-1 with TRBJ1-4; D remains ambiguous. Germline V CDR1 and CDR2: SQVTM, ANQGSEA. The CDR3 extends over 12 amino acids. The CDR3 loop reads CSAYSDFGKLFF. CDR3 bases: TGCAGTGCCTATAGCGATTTTGGAAAACTGTTTTTT.

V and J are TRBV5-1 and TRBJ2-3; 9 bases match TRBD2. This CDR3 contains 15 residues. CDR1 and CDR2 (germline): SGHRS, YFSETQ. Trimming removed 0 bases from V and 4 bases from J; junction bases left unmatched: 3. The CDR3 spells CASSLDSGGSDTQYF. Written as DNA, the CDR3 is TGCGCCAGCAGCTTGGATAGCGGGGGATCAGATACGCAGTATTTT.

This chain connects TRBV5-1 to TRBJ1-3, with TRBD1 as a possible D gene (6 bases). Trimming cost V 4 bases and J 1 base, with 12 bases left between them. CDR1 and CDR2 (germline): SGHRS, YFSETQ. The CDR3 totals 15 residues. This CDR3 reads CASSTTGTSGNTIYF. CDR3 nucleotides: TGCGCCAGCAGCACAACCGGGACATCTGGAAACACCATATATTTT.

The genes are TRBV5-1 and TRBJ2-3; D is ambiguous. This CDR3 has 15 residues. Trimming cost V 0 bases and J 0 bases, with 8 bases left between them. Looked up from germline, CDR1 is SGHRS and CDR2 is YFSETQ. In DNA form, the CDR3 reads TGCGCCAGCAGCTTGGCCGCTAGTAGCACAGATACGCAGTATTTT. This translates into CASSLAASSTDTQYF.

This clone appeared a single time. The CDR3 reads CASRGPRGSTDTQYF. CDR3 sequence (DNA): TGTGCCAGCAGGGGACCCCGAGGAAGCACAGATACGCAGTATTTT. V gene TRBV6-5 combines with J gene TRBJ2-3; D could derive from TRBD1 or TRBD2 (5 bases each). The CDR3 loop spans 15 amino acids. The ends were cut back, 6 bases at V and 0 bases at J, with 13 bases in the middle. Germline V gives CDR1 MNHEY, CDR2 SVGAGI.

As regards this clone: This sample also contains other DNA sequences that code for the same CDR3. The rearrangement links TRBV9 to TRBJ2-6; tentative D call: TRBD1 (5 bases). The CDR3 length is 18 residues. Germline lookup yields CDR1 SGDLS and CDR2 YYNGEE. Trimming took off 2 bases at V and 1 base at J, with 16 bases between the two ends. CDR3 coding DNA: TGTGCCAGCAGCGTGGTGGGGTGGGGCGAATCTGGGGCCAACGTCCTGACTTTC. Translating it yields CASSVVGWGESGANVLTF.

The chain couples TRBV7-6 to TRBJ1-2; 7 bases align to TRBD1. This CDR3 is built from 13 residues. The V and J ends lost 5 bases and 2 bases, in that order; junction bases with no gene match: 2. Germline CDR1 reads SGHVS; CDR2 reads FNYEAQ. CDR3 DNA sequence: TGTGCCAGCAGCCCGGGACAGAACTATGGCTACACCTTC. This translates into CASSPGQNYGYTF.

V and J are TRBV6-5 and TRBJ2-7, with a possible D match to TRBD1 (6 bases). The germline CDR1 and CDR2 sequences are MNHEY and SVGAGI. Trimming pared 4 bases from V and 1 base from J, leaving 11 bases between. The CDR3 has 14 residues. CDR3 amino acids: CASSSPTGSYEQYF. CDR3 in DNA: TGTGCCAGCAGTTCCCCGACAGGTTCCTACGAGCAGTACTTC.

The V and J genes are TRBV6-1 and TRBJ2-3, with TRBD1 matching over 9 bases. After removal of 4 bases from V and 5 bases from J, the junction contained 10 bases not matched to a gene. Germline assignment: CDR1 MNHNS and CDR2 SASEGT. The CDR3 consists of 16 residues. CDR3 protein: CASSGTTPDRGDTQYF. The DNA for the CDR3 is TGTGCCAGCAGTGGCACCACGCCGGACAGGGGAGATACGCAGTATTTT.

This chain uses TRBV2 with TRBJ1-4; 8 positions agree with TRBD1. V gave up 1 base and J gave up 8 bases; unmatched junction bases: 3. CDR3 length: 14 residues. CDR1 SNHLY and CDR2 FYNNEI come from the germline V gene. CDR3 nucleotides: TGTGCCAGCAGTGAAGGGACAGGGCGGGAAAAACTGTTTTTT. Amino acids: CASSEGTGREKLFF.

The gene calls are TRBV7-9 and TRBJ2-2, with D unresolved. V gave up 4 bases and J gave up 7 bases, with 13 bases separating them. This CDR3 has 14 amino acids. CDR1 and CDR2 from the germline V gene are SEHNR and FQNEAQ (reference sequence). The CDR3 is CASSSPSSGGELFF. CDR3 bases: TGTGCCAGCAGCTCCCCCAGCTCGGGCGGGGAGCTGTTTTTT.

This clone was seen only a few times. The CDR3 protein is CASSLEFGYNEKLFF. CDR3 bases: TGTGCCAGCAGCTTAGAGTTCGGGTATAATGAAAAACTGTTTTTT. The rearrangement links TRBV7-9 to TRBJ1-4; D is ambiguous. CDR1 is SEHNR and CDR2 is FQNEAQ in the germline V gene (reference sequence). The V end was cut by 1 base, the J end by 4 bases, with 10 bases between. The CDR3 extends over 15 amino acids.

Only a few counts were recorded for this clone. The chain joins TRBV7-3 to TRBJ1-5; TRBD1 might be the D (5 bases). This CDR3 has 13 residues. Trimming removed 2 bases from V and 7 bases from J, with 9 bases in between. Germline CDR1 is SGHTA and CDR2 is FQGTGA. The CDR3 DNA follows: TGTGCCAGCAGCTTAGGTGAGGGGCAGCCCCAGCATTTT. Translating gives CASSLGEGQPQHF. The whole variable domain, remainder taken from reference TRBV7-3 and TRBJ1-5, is GAGVSQTPSNKVTEKGKYVELRCDPISGHTALYWYRQSLGQGPEFLIYFQGTGAADDSGLPNDRFFAVRPEGSVSTLKIQRTERGDSAVYLCASSLGEGQPQHFGDGTRLSIL.

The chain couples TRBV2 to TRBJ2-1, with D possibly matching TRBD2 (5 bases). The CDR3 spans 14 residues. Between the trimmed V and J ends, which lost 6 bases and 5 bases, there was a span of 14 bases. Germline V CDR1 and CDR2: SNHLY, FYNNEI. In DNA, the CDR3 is TGTGCCAGCAGATCCCGGGAAGCCCACAATGAGCAGTTCTTC. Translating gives CASRSREAHNEQFF. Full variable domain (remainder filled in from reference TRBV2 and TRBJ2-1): EPEVTQTPSHQVTQMGQEVILRCVPISNHLYFYWYRQILGQKVEFLVSFYNNEISEKSEIFDDQFSVERPDGSNFTLKIRSTKLEDSAMYFCASRSREAHNEQFFGPGTRLTVL.

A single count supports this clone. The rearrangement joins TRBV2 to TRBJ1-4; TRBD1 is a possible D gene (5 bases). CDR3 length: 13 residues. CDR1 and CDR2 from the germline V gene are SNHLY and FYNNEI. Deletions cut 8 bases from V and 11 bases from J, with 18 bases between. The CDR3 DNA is TGTGCCAGCGGGGGGGATCATAACCCGAAACTGTTTTTT. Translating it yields CASGGDHNPKLFF.

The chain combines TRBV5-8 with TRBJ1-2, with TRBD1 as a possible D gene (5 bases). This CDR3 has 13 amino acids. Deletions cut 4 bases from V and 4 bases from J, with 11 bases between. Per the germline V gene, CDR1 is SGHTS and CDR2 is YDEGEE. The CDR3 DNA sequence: TGTGCCAGCAGCCCTGACAGACTCTATGGCTACACCTTC. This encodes CASSPDRLYGYTF.

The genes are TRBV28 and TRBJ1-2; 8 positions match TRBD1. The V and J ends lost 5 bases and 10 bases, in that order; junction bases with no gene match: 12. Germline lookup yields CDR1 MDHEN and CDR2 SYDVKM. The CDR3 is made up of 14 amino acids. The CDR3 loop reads CASSITTGESDYTF. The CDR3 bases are TGTGCCAGCAGTATCACGACAGGGGAGTCCGACTACACCTTC.